The present TCR beta chain was sequenced within a study of T-cell reconstitution after alpha-beta-depleted transplantation in children. TCRbeta library preparation incorporated unique molecular identifiers. TCRdb called the PCR reads again in MiXCR, with one record for every CDR3 protein. The sample consists of approximately 980,000 distinct CDR3 sequences, under 30% of them appearing once. With 3 bases clipped from V and 5 bases from J, the junction kept 10 bases outside the gene matches. This CDR3 has 16 residues. CDR1 is SGHRS, CDR2 YFSETQ, per germline. The TCR sequence derives from a boy in the first two years of life who had a stem cell transplant for SCID, so the T cells may come from the graft donor. The chain carries TRBV5-1 and TRBJ2-1, with 8 bases fitting TRBD2. The specimen comprised PBMCs, mostly from graft donor cells, sampled 360 days after TCRalphabeta/CD19-depleted stem cell transplant. CDR3 sequence reads: CASSSTSGLINNEQFF. In DNA, the CDR3 is TGCGCCAGCAGCTCCACTAGCGGCCTAATTAACAATGAGCAGTTCTTC.